Listed here are 17 T cell receptor beta chains from one sample, sequenced in a study of blood T cell repertoires in COVID-19. Libraries were prepared by immunoSEQ multiplex PCR; TCRdb keeps only in-frame clonotypes and omits some of them. This table has under 200,000 clones, 70% to 80% appearing once. Sequenced input: PBMCs or T cells enriched from blood (not recorded which). These receptors were collected from a woman in her seventies in a cohort exposed to, infected with or recovered from COVID-19 (not recorded which).

Here the CDR3 DNA reads TGTGCCAGCAGCCAAAACAGGGGGTTTAATGAAAAACTGTTTTTT. This encodes CASSQNRGFNEKLFF. The V gene is TRBV4-2, the J gene TRBJ1-4; 8 nucleotides line up with TRBD1. The CDR3 extends over 15 amino acids. J gave up 4 bases and V 2 bases, and 3 bases lay outside the gene matches. Germline V gene sequence: CDR1 LGHNA, CDR2 YNFKEQ.

V is TRBV15 and J is TRBJ2-7, with TRBD1 matching over 12 bases. This CDR3 contains 15 residues. Germline-derived CDR1 and CDR2 are LNHNV and YYDKDF (reference sequence). V gave up 1 base and J gave up 7 bases; unmatched junction bases: 5. In DNA, the CDR3 is TGTGCCACCAGCAGAGGGGGGACAGGGGGCGCGGAGCAGTACTTC. It translates to CATSRGGTGGAEQYF.

This rearrangement joins TRBV28 to TRBJ1-2, with unresolved D. CDR1 MDHEN and CDR2 SYDVKM come from the germline V gene. Trimming took 3 bases from V and 7 from J, leaving 12 bases between them. CDR3 size: 13 residues. DNA for the CDR3: TGTGCCAGCAGTTTGGAACAGTTGGGTGGCTACACCTTC. Its protein product is CASSLEQLGGYTF.

The V gene is TRBV6-2 or TRBV6-3, the J gene TRBJ1-1; 8 bases fit TRBD1. The germline V gene has CDR1 MNHEY and CDR2 SVGEGT. The length of the CDR3 is 14 residues. V lost 5 bases to trimming and J lost 2 bases; unmatched junction nucleotides: 4. CDR3 loop: CASSPTGVNTEAFF. The DNA of the CDR3 is TGTGCCAGCAGTCCGACAGGGGTCAACACTGAAGCTTTCTTT.

With regard to this clone: The junction departs from the called germline gene at one end, perhaps through a read error. The rearrangement uses TRBV18 and TRBJ2-1, with D tentatively TRBD1 (6 bases). CDR3 length: 13 residues. Germline CDR1 and CDR2: KGHSH and LQKENI. This CDR3 reads CASAPDRQNEQFF. The DNA of the CDR3 is TGTGCCAGCGCACCTGACAGGCAGAATGAGCAGTTCTTC.

This clone appeared once. V and J are TRBV11-3 and TRBJ2-7; D possibly corresponds to TRBD1 (6 bases). Trimming removed 0 bases at V and 4 bases at J, with 16 bases between. CDR1 and CDR2 (germline): SGHNT, YENEEA. The CDR3 consists of 16 residues. The CDR3 loop reads CASSLDNLDRIYEQYF. The CDR3 DNA is TGTGCCAGCAGCTTAGATAATTTAGACAGGATTTACGAGCAGTACTTC.

In its sample, this clone was seen once. The chain employs TRBV6-5 and TRBJ2-7; TRBD1 matches 9 bases. This CDR3 comprises 14 residues. With V trimmed by 8 bases and J by 9 bases, 14 bases remained unmatched. Germline V gene sequence: CDR1 MNHEY, CDR2 SVGAGI. CDR3 sequence reads: CASEVMRQGVRQYF. DNA for the CDR3: TGTGCCAGCGAAGTGATGAGACAGGGGGTTCGGCAGTACTTC.

The genes are TRBV6-5 and TRBJ1-2, with D maybe TRBD1 (5 bases). CDR1 is MNHEY, CDR2 SVGAGI, per germline. The CDR3 loop spans 13 amino acids. Trimming shortened V by 6 bases and J by 4 bases, and 12 bases separated the two germline ends. The CDR3 DNA sequence: TGTGCCAGCAGGGTAGGGGCAGTCTATGGCTACACCTTC. Amino acid sequence: CASRVGAVYGYTF.

J is TRBJ1-2 and V is TRBV19; 9 nucleotides align to TRBD1. V dropped 5 bases and J dropped 5; count of bases not matched to a gene: 6. The V gene's germline CDR1 is LNHDA and CDR2 SQIVND (reference sequence). The CDR3 has 14 residues. CDR3 amino acids: CASSPDRGVYGYTF. CDR3 DNA sequence: TGTGCCAGTAGTCCGGACAGGGGAGTATATGGCTACACCTTC.

Ten or more counts support this clone. The V call is TRBV11-2, the J call TRBJ2-7, with 7 bases that match TRBD1. CDR1 is SGHAT, CDR2 FQNNGV, per germline. J was trimmed by 2 bases and V by 0 bases; bases with no gene match: 4. CDR3 length equals 15 residues. The CDR3 loop reads CASSLDYRGPYEQYF. CDR3 DNA sequence: TGTGCCAGCAGCTTAGATTACAGGGGACCCTACGAGCAGTACTTC.

V usage is TRBV19 and J usage is TRBJ2-3; 8 bases align to TRBD2. After removal of 2 bases from V and 0 bases from J, the junction contained 7 bases not matched to a gene. The CDR3 has 17 amino acids. CDR1 is LNHDA and CDR2 is SQIVND in the germline V gene (reference sequence). This CDR3 reads CASSIFPKRGSTDTQYF. For the CDR3, the DNA is TGTGCCAGTAGTATATTTCCCAAGCGGGGGAGCACAGATACGCAGTATTTT.

V gene TRBV24-1 combines with J gene TRBJ2-1; 10 nucleotides line up with TRBD2. Germline CDR1 reads KGHDR; CDR2 reads SFDVKD. This CDR3 is 15 amino acids long. V dropped 1 base and J dropped 7; count of bases not matched to a gene: 3. The DNA for the CDR3 is TGTGCCACCAGTGATTTCCTAGCGGGAGTTAATGAGCAGTTCTTC. Its translation: CATSDFLAGVNEQFF.

This chain uses TRBV6-2 or TRBV6-3 with TRBJ2-5; 7 bases are shared with TRBD2. The CDR3 totals 16 residues. CDR1 is MNHEY and CDR2 is SVGEGT in the germline V gene. With V trimmed by 2 bases and J by 5 bases, 11 bases remained unmatched. The chain's CDR3 is CASSYQPGDYRETQYF. The CDR3, as DNA: TGTGCCAGCAGTTACCAGCCCGGGGACTATCGGGAGACCCAGTACTTC.

V gene TRBV19 combines with J gene TRBJ2-4, with D possibly being TRBD2 (5 bases). Between the trimmed V and J ends, which lost 9 bases and 16 bases, there was a span of 19 bases. This CDR3 is 11 amino acids long. Germline assignment: CDR1 LNHDA and CDR2 SQIVND (reference sequence). The CDR3 nucleotides read TGTGCCAGCGGAGGACCCGGACGGAGATACTTC. It translates to CASGGPGRRYF.

The rearrangement links TRBV14 to TRBJ2-7; a possible D gene is TRBD1 (6 bases). The germline V and J ends were trimmed by 0 bases and 2 bases, with 14 bases remaining between them. Germline CDR1 and CDR2: SGHDN and FVKESK. The CDR3 sequence is 16 residues long. CDR3 in DNA: TGTGCCAGCAGCCAAGATAAGGAGAAGGGGGCCTACGAGCAGTACTTC. It translates to CASSQDKEKGAYEQYF.

The rearrangement uses TRBV3-1 (or the pseudogene TRBV3-2) and TRBJ1-5; D is perhaps TRBD1 (5 bases). The CDR3 consists of 13 residues. V gave up 5 bases and J gave up 9 bases, with 14 bases separating them. Germline CDR1 and CDR2: LGHDT and YNNKEL (reference sequence). CDR3 in DNA: TGTGCCAGCAGCTCGAGCGACGGGGGGCCCCAGCATTTT. This translates into CASSSSDGGPQHF.

The V call is TRBV6-1, the J call TRBJ2-6, with D possibly matching TRBD1 (5 bases). This CDR3 is 19 amino acids long. Trimming cost V 1 base and J 0 bases, with 16 bases left between them. Looked up from germline, CDR1 is MNHNS and CDR2 is SASEGT. CDR3 in amino acids: CASSEEGLSGYSGANVLTF. CDR3 nucleotide sequence: TGTGCCAGCAGTGAAGAAGGATTATCAGGGTACTCTGGGGCCAACGTCCTGACTTTC.